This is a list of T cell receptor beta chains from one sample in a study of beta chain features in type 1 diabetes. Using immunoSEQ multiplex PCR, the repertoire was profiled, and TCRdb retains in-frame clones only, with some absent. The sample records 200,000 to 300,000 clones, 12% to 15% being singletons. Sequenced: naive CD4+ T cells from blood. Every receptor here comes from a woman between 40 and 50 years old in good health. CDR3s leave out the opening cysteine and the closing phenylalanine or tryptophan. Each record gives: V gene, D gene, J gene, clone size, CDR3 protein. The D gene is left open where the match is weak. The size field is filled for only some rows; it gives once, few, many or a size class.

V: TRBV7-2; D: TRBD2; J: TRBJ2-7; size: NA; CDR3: ASSLRGGGDYEQY
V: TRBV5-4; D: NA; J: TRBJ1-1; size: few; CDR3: ASSVRDEAF
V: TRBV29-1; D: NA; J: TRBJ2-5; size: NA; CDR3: SVAFGVQETQY
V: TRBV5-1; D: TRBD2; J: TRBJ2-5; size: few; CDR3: ASSLTSGEEETQY
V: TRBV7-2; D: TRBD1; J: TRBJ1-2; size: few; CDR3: ASSLLRQGAGYGYT
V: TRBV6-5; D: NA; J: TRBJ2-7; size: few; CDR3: ASGTGTLSYEQY
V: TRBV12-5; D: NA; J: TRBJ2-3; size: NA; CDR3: ASGLGLGTDTQY
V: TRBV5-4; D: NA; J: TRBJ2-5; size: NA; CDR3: ASSLDRGGLLSAQY
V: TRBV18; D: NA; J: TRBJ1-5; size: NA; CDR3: ASSPLFSNQPQH
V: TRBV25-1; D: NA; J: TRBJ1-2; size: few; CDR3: ASSPDTNYGYT
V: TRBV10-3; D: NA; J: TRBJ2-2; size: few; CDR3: AISEVSGYTGELF
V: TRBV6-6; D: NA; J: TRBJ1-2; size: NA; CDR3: ASGEGFYGYT
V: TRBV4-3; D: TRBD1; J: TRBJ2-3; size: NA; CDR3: ASSPLRDRATDTQY
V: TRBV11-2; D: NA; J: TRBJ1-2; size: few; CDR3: ASSLDSPNYGYT
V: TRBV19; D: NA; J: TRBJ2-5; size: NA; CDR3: ASSIDRPAHQETQY
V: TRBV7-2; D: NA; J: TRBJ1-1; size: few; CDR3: ASSLRLGGGANEAF
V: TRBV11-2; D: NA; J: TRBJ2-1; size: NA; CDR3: ASSEVRGGYNEQF
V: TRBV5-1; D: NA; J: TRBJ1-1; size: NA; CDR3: ASSGGMNTEAF
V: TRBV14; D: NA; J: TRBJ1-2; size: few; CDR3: ASTPGQSNYGYT
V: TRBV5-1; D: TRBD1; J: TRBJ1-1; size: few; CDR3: ASRLTGDTEAF
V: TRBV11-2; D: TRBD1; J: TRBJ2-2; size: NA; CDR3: ASSSGGTGNTGELF
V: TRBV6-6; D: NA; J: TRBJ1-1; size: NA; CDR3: ASSYPGKNTEAF
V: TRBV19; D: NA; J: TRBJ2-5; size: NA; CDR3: ASSKNRVGGGPFRTQY
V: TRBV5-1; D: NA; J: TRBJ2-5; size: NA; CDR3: ASRPGTNQETQY
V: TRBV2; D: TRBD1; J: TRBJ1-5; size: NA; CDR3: ASSDITGVQPQH
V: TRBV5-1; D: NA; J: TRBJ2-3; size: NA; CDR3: ASSSLAPSTDTQY
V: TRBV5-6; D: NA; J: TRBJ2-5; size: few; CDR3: ASSPGRRETQY
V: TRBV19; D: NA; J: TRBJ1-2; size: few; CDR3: ASSLRQRYYGYT
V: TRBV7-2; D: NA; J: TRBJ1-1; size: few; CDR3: ASSSFTGLNTEAF
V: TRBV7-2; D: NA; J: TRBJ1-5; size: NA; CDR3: ASSSNREKPQH
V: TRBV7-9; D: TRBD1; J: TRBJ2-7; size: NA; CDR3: ASSLWDRGYEQY
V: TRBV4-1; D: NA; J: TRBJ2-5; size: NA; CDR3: ASSYAGRETQY
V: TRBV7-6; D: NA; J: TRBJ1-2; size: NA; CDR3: ASSKEAANYGYT
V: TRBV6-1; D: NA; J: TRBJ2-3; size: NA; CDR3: ASRRGGPTDTQY
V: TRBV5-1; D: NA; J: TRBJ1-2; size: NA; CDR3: ASSEASYGYT